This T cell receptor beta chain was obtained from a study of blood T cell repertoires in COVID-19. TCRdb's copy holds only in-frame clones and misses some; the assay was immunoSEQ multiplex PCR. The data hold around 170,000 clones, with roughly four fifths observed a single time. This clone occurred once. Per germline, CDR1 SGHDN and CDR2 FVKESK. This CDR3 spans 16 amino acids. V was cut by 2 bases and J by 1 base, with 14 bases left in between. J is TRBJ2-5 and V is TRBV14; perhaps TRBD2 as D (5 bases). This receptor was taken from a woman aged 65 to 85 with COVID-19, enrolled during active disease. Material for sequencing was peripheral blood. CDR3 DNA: TGTGCCAGCAGCCAATATATGGCGGGCCGCCAAGAGACCCAGTACTTC. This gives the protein CASSQYMAGRQETQYF.